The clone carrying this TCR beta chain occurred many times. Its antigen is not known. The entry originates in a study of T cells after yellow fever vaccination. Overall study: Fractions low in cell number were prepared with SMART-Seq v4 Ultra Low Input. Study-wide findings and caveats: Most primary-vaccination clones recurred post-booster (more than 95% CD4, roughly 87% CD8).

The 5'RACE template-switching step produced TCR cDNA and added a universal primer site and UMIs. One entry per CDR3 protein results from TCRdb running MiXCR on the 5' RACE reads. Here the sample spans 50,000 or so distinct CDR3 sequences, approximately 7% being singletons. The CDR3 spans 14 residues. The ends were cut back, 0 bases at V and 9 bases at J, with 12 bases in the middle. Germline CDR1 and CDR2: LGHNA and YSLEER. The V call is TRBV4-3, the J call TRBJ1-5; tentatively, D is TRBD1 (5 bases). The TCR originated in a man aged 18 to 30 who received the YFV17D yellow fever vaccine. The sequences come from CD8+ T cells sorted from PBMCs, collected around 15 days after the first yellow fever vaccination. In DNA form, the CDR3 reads TGCGCCAGCAGCCAAGATCGGGGGACGGTGCCCCAGCATTTT. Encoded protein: CASSQDRGTVPQHF.